The 23 T cell receptor beta chains in this list originate from one sample, sequenced in a study of cytomegalovirus exposure and HLA in healthy donors. It was with 60 Vbeta and 13 Jbeta primers that the PCR ran. Assay used: immunoSEQ multiplex PCR; TCRdb lists only in-frame clones, some missing. Of about 97,000 clones listed, 81% are singletons. Sequencing used PBMCs. These TCRs come from a middle-aged man in good health and CMV-seropositive.

This chain links TRBV19 with TRBJ1-4; D is ambiguous. Germline lookup yields CDR1 LNHDA and CDR2 SQIVND (reference sequence). V was pared by 3 bases and J by 4 bases, with 9 bases between. The CDR3 totals 14 residues. CDR3 DNA: TGTGCCAGTAGTATCGAGGGATATAATGAAAAACTGTTTTTT. This encodes CASSIEGYNEKLFF. The whole variable domain, filled in from reference TRBV19 and TRBJ1-4, reads DGGITQSPKYLFRKEGQNVTLSCEQNLNHDAMYWYRQDPGQGLRLIYYSQIVNDFQKGDIAEGYSVSREKKESFPLTVTSAQKNPTAFYLCASSIEGYNEKLFFGSGTQLSVL.

The chain joins TRBV5-8 to TRBJ2-1, with D possibly matching TRBD1 (5 bases). The germline gives CDR1 SGHTS, CDR2 YDEGEE. The CDR3 extends over 15 amino acids. V was cut by 2 bases and J by 0 bases, with 9 bases left in between. The CDR3 bases are TGTGCCAGCAGCTTTAGGGGCAGCTCCTACAATGAGCAGTTCTTC. Its protein product is CASSFRGSSYNEQFF.

V usage is TRBV15 and J usage is TRBJ2-1; 9 bases agree with TRBD1. Germline values: CDR1 LNHNV, CDR2 YYDKDF (reference sequence). This CDR3 spans 15 amino acids. With V trimmed by 2 bases and J by 6 bases, 5 bases remained unmatched. The CDR3 sequence is CATSRPGTGSNEQFF. The DNA for the CDR3 is TGTGCCACCAGCAGACCGGGGACAGGGAGCAATGAGCAGTTCTTC.

This chain links TRBV2 with TRBJ2-2; 8 bases align to TRBD1. After removal of 8 bases from V and 0 bases from J, the junction contained 5 bases not matched to a gene. The CDR3 sequence is 15 residues long. Germline V gives CDR1 SNHLY, CDR2 FYNNEI. As DNA, the CDR3 is TGTGCCAGCCTACAGGGGGAAGCGAACACCGGGGAGCTGTTTTTT. Its translation is CASLQGEANTGELFF. Variable domain in full (rest from reference TRBV2 and TRBJ2-2): EPEVTQTPSHQVTQMGQEVILRCVPISNHLYFYWYRQILGQKVEFLVSFYNNEISEKSEIFDDQFSVERPDGSNFTLKIRSTKLEDSAMYFCASLQGEANTGELFFGEGSRLTVL.

The chain links TRBV5-1 to TRBJ2-3; 8 nucleotides align to TRBD2. The CDR3 extends over 14 amino acids. Germline trimming cut 4 bases from V and 5 bases from J; bases unmatched to any gene: 6. Germline-derived CDR1 and CDR2 are SGHRS and YFSETQ. In DNA form, the CDR3 reads TGCGCCAGCAGCCCGGGGGGGCTAAGAGATACGCAGTATTTT. Its translation: CASSPGGLRDTQYF.

This clone rates as medium-sized. CDR3 residues: CASTRAGGSYNEQFF. DNA for the CDR3: TGTGCCAGCACCCGAGCGGGAGGGTCCTACAATGAGCAGTTCTTC. The genes are TRBV6-1 and TRBJ2-1; 10 bases map to TRBD2. V dropped 7 bases and J dropped 1; count of bases not matched to a gene: 4. This CDR3 region has 15 residues. Germline V gene lookup returns CDR1 MNHNS and CDR2 SASEGT.

The genes are TRBV6-5 and TRBJ2-5; the match to TRBD2 covers 9 bases. Germline loops: CDR1 MNHEY, CDR2 SVGAGI. Trimming at V came to 5 bases and at J to 7 bases, leaving 5 bases not matched to a gene. There are 13 residues in the CDR3. DNA of the CDR3: TGTGCCAGCAGTCCTAGCGGGATCGGGACCCAGTACTTC. This gives the protein CASSPSGIGTQYF.

Comments on this clone: At one of its ends the junction is not consistent with the germline gene, which may arise from a read error. The chain carries TRBV11-1 and TRBJ1-4; D is unresolved. Germline loops: CDR1 SGHAT, CDR2 FQDESV (reference sequence). The CDR3 totals 16 residues. CDR3 DNA: TGTGCTAGCAGCGTAATAGGTGAGAGGACTAATGAAAAACTGTTTTTT. Its translation is CASSVIGERTNEKLFF.

This chain joins TRBV28 and TRBJ2-1, with a weak D call TRBD2 (6 bases). The CDR3 consists of 14 residues. The germline V gene encodes CDR1 MDHEN and CDR2 SYDVKM. V lost 5 bases to trimming and J lost 4 bases, with 12 bases between them. The CDR3 DNA reads TGTGCCAGCAGTACTACCGGGAGTTACAATGAGCAGTTCTTC. This encodes CASSTTGSYNEQFF.

This clone was picked up one time. The chain links TRBV9 to TRBJ2-2; D not resolved. V was clipped by 0 bases and J by 2 bases, with 8 bases between them. The germline V gene encodes CDR1 SGDLS and CDR2 YYNGEE. This CDR3 contains 15 residues. The DNA for the CDR3 is TGTGCCAGCAGCGTAGGTGGCTTAAACACCGGGGAGCTGTTTTTT. Protein sequence: CASSVGGLNTGELFF. Full variable domain (missing parts from reference TRBV9 and TRBJ2-2): DSGVTQTPKHLITATGQRVTLRCSPRSGDLSVYWYQQSLDQGLQFLIQYYNGEERAKGNILERFSAQQFPDLHSELNLSSLELGDSALYFCASSVGGLNTGELFFGEGSRLTVL.

This clone has more than one count but fewer than ten. The V gene is TRBV11-2, the J gene TRBJ2-5; possibly TRBD1 for D (6 bases). V was pared by 5 bases and J by 3 bases, with 13 bases between. The CDR3 loop spans 14 amino acids. Germline-derived CDR1 and CDR2 are SGHAT and FQNNGV. Here the CDR3 DNA reads TGTGCCAGCAGCCGAGGACAGTCGAAAGAGACCCAGTACTTC. This translates into CASSRGQSKETQYF.

In this sample, this clone turned up a few times. The chain employs TRBV2 and TRBJ2-1; TRBD2 aligns across 13 bases. This CDR3 region has 15 residues. With 3 bases clipped from V and 5 bases from J, the junction kept 1 base outside the gene matches. Germline V gene sequence: CDR1 SNHLY, CDR2 FYNNEI. For the CDR3, the DNA is TGTGCCAGCAGTGATACTAGCGGGGGGGACAATGAGCAGTTCTTC. Its protein product is CASSDTSGGDNEQFF.

This clone has just a few counts. The rearrangement links TRBV18 to TRBJ1-2; unclear D gene. CDR1 and CDR2 (germline): KGHSH, LQKENI. V shed 3 bases and J shed 0 bases, with 14 bases lying between them. The CDR3 runs 16 residues. The CDR3 loop is CASSPTGGLANYGYTF. The CDR3 DNA sequence: TGTGCCAGCTCACCCACTGGAGGGCTTGCTAACTATGGCTACACCTTC.

The chain joins TRBV4-1 to TRBJ2-1, with TRBD2 identical over 8 bases. CDR1 is MGHRA, CDR2 YSYEKL, per germline. J gave up 0 bases and V 0 bases, and 4 bases lay outside the gene matches. The CDR3 has 17 residues. CDR3 region: CASSQDYGTSSYNEQFF. The DNA for the CDR3 is TGCGCCAGCAGCCAAGATTACGGGACTAGCTCCTACAATGAGCAGTTCTTC.

This chain connects TRBV10-1 to TRBJ2-7; D is possibly TRBD1 (7 bases). The length of the CDR3 is 13 residues. Per germline, CDR1 WNHNN and CDR2 SYGVQD (reference sequence). The germline V and J ends were trimmed by 8 bases and 6 bases, with 17 bases remaining between them. The CDR3 is CASGRTGTSEQYF. The CDR3 DNA reads as TGCGCCAGCGGGAGGACAGGCACTTCCGAGCAGTACTTC.

J is TRBJ1-1 and V is TRBV7-9; 7 bases align to TRBD1. Germline-derived CDR1 and CDR2 are SEHNR and FQNEAQ (reference sequence). This CDR3 is 13 amino acids long. J was trimmed by 1 base and V by 4 bases; bases with no gene match: 0. The CDR3: CASSWTGNTEAFF. CDR3 DNA: TGTGCCAGCAGCTGGACAGGGAACACTGAAGCTTTCTTT.

This clone was seen only once. Mismatch with germline at one junction end may stem from a read error. The chain is built from TRBV5-4 and TRBJ2-4, with D uncertain. The V gene's germline CDR1 is SGHNT and CDR2 YYREEE (reference sequence). CDR3 length: 14 residues. CDR3 coding DNA: TGTGCCAGCAGCCCCGACCCCAAACCAAACAGTCAGTACTTC. This encodes CASSPDPKPNSQYF.

The chain recombines TRBV2 with TRBJ2-7; D gene uncertain. V dropped 4 bases and J dropped 2 bases, with 9 bases sitting between them. In germline, CDR1 is SNHLY, CDR2 FYNNEI. This CDR3 contains 13 residues. The CDR3 region has the DNA TGTGCCAGCAGTGTTGAACTCCCCTACGAGCAGTACTTC. Translated, it gives CASSVELPYEQYF.

In its sample, this clone was seen a few times. The chain joins TRBV15 to TRBJ2-3, with D possibly matching TRBD1 (5 bases). CDR1 and CDR2 from the germline V gene are LNHNV and YYDKDF (reference sequence). V was trimmed by 1 base and J by 6 bases, leaving 8 bases between them. There are 13 residues in the CDR3. The CDR3 loop is CATSRGTSDTQYF. Written as DNA, the CDR3 is TGTGCCACCAGCAGAGGGACATCGGATACGCAGTATTTT.

The rearrangement uses TRBV28 and TRBJ2-7, with D perhaps TRBD1 (6 bases). The germline V and J ends were trimmed by 6 bases and 3 bases, with 18 bases remaining between them. The CDR3 has 15 amino acids. Germline V gives CDR1 MDHEN, CDR2 SYDVKM. The CDR3 loop is CASSPTGSPLYEQYF. DNA for the CDR3: TGTGCCAGCAGCCCTACAGGGTCTCCCCTCTACGAGCAGTACTTC.

The rearrangement joins TRBV19 to TRBJ2-1, with D perhaps matching TRBD1 (5 bases). Trimming took 4 bases from V and 7 from J, leaving 14 bases between them. Per the germline V gene, CDR1 is LNHDA and CDR2 is SQIVND (reference sequence). CDR3 length equals 14 residues. This chain's CDR3 is CASSTYRYLNEQFF. DNA for the CDR3: TGTGCCAGTAGTACCTACAGGTATCTAAATGAGCAGTTCTTC. The entire variable domain, with the rest obtained from reference TRBV19 and TRBJ2-1, is as follows: DGGITQSPKYLFRKEGQNVTLSCEQNLNHDAMYWYRQDPGQGLRLIYYSQIVNDFQKGDIAEGYSVSREKKESFPLTVTSAQKNPTAFYLCASSTYRYLNEQFFGPGTRLTVL.

The chain has TRBV6-5 and TRBJ2-7, with 7 bases aligning to TRBD2. CDR1 MNHEY and CDR2 SVGAGI come from the germline V gene. This CDR3 is built from 13 residues. The trim removed 6 bases at V and 4 bases at J, leaving 6 bases unmatched. CDR3 nucleotides: TGTGCCAGCAGAACTAGCGACGAGTACGAGCAGTACTTC. Translating it yields CASRTSDEYEQYF.

The chain combines TRBV5-1 with TRBJ2-2; 7 nucleotides agree with TRBD2. Trimming at V came to 1 base and at J to 0 bases, leaving 6 bases not matched to a gene. The germline gives CDR1 SGHRS, CDR2 YFSETQ. The CDR3 is 17 residues long. CDR3 loop: CASSLRSGTSNTGELFF. The CDR3 coding sequence is TGCGCCAGCAGCTTGAGGAGCGGGACTTCGAACACCGGGGAGCTGTTTTTT.